A single sample is the source of the 11 T cell receptor beta chains below, sequenced in a study of blood T cells in healthy people across ages. Sample-barcoded 5' priming and a J-beta primer mix drove a second PCR of 7 to 11 cycles. TCRdb re-analysed the 5' RACE reads in MiXCR, keeping a single row per CDR3 protein. Among around 800,000 distinct CDR3 sequences listed, roughly 25% were seen once. The sample was also linked to a second study, of T cells of mothers and their children.

The sample consisted of blood. The receptors come from a boy aged 5 to 17 in good health.

The rearrangement links TRBV5-1 to TRBJ2-2; no clear D. The germline V and J ends were trimmed by 7 bases and 0 bases, with 10 bases remaining between them. This CDR3 has 14 residues. Germline CDR1 and CDR2: SGHRS and YFSETQ. CDR3 amino acids: CASGQEPNTGELFF. The CDR3 DNA is TGCGCCAGCGGGCAGGAGCCGAACACCGGGGAGCTGTTTTTT. Full variable domain (outside the CDR3, taken from reference TRBV5-1 and TRBJ2-2): KAGVTQTPRYLIKTRGQQVTLSCSPISGHRSVSWYQQTPGQGLQFLFEYFSETQRNKGNFPGRFSGRQFSNSRSEMNVSTLELGDSALYLCASGQEPNTGELFFGEGSRLTVL.

The CDR3 DNA reads TGTGCCAGCAGTACCCAGACAGGGATCGGATCTGAAGCTTTCTTT. It codes for CASSTQTGIGSEAFF. This chain joins TRBV12-3 or TRBV12-4 and TRBJ1-1; TRBD1 agrees at 7 bases. V was pared by 5 bases and J by 6 bases, with 12 bases of the junction left unmatched. The length of the CDR3 is 15 residues.

This clonotype was observed a few times. J is TRBJ2-3 and V is TRBV7-9; 7 bases align to TRBD1. The trim removed 5 bases at V and 1 base at J, leaving 9 bases unmatched. The CDR3 runs to 16 residues. Germline lookup yields CDR1 SEHNR and CDR2 FQNEAQ (reference sequence). The CDR3 DNA follows: TGTGCCAGCAGCCCGCCACAGGGGATTGGCACAGATACGCAGTATTTT. The encoded protein is CASSPPQGIGTDTQYF.

In its sample, this clonotype was seen many times. The genes are TRBV12-5 and TRBJ2-5, with 7 bases that match TRBD2. The junction had 6 bases not matched to a gene; V was cut back by 1 base and J by 1 base. CDR1 LGHNT and CDR2 FRNRAP come from the germline V gene. The CDR3 is 16 amino acids. The CDR3 reads CASGLGLAELQETQYF. DNA of the CDR3: TGTGCTAGTGGTTTGGGGCTAGCGGAACTCCAAGAGACCCAGTACTTC.

V and J are TRBV27 and TRBJ2-3; 10 bases line up with TRBD2. Germline CDR1 MNHEY, CDR2 SMNVEV (reference sequence). V was clipped by 7 bases and J by 2 bases; unmatched bases: 6. The CDR3 has 15 residues. CDR3 protein: CASTGLADHTDTQYF. Here the CDR3 DNA reads TGTGCCAGCACCGGACTAGCGGATCACACAGATACGCAGTATTTT.

This clonotype has only a few counts. V usage is TRBV5-1 and J usage is TRBJ2-5, with 12 bases fitting TRBD1. Per the germline V gene, CDR1 is SGHRS and CDR2 is YFSETQ. Germline trimming cut 3 bases from V and 3 bases from J; bases unmatched to any gene: 6. This CDR3 spans 16 amino acids. In DNA, the CDR3 is TGCGCCAGCAGCTACTCCGGGACAGGGGGCGAAGAGACCCAGTACTTC. This sequence encodes CASSYSGTGGEETQYF.

V and J are TRBV29-1 and TRBJ2-1; D is perhaps TRBD1 or TRBD2 (5 bases each). There are 12 residues in the CDR3. The V and J ends lost 5 bases and 9 bases respectively, with 14 bases between them. Germline CDR1 is SQVTM and CDR2 is ANQGSEA. The CDR3 region is CSVSIIGGEQFF. The CDR3 DNA reads as TGCAGCGTTTCCATAATTGGGGGTGAGCAGTTCTTC.

This chain joins TRBV3-1 and TRBJ2-7, with D maybe TRBD1 (6 bases). With 1 base removed from V and 6 bases from J, the gap between germline ends came to 13 bases. Germline CDR1 and CDR2: LGHDT and YNNKEL (reference sequence). This CDR3 is 14 amino acids long. The CDR3 DNA reads as TGTGCCAGCAGCCAAGGGTATCAGGGGTCCGAGCAGTACTTC. Protein: CASSQGYQGSEQYF.

The V call is TRBV5-4, the J call TRBJ2-2; 10 bases are a match to TRBD1. This CDR3 comprises 15 residues. Losses at the gene ends were 5 bases for V and 4 bases for J; bases not matched to a gene: 5. Germline CDR1 and CDR2: SGHNT and YYREEE (reference sequence). CDR3 in DNA: TGTGCCAGCAGGCCGGGACAGGGGTTCACCGGGGAGCTGTTTTTT. Translated, it gives CASRPGQGFTGELFF.

This clonotype has more than one count but fewer than ten. The chain employs TRBV5-1 and TRBJ2-7, with TRBD1 matching 9 bases. This CDR3 region has 14 residues. V dropped 5 bases and J dropped 3; count of bases not matched to a gene: 6. Germline assignment: CDR1 SGHRS and CDR2 YFSETQ. Here the CDR3 DNA reads TGCGCCAGCAGGACCGGGACAGGGAACTACGAGCAGTACTTC. It specifies CASRTGTGNYEQYF.

For this clonotype: A junction boundary mismatches the germline segment, possibly from a read error. The chain links TRBV25-1 to TRBJ1-1, with 8 bases fitting TRBD1. There are 14 residues in the CDR3. CDR1 MGHDK and CDR2 SYGVNS come from the germline V gene. CDR3 residues: CAGSEPSTGVEAFF. The CDR3 DNA reads as TGTGCCGGCAGTGAACCATCGACAGGGGTTGAAGCTTTCTTT.